The subject of this entry is one T cell receptor (beta chain). Antigen specificity is unknown. The repertoire was sequenced with immunoSEQ multiplex PCR; TCRdb's copy has only in-frame clones and lacks some. Of 1.6 million or so clones in the sample, about 96% are singletons; the top ten hold more than 0.9%. J lost 0 bases, V lost 3 bases, and 8 bases had no gene match. CDR1 and CDR2 (germline): GTSNPN, SVGIG (reference sequence). The CDR3 runs 15 residues. The sample belongs to a study of shared clonotypes between healthy human individuals. As for the study in general: The cohort comprised a couple of women and a few men. Their ages spanned 18 to 49 years.

Whole-study results and caveats: Larger estimated richness was generally recorded for naive subsets relative to memory subsets. Among a handful of donors, approximately 5% of naive CD4 clonotypes were found in common.

Sequencing input: naive CD4+ T cells sorted from blood. Subset of the sample: CD45RA+ positively selected. This receptor was obtained from a man aged 25-45 years in good health. This rearrangement joins TRBV30 to TRBJ2-7; TRBD2 matches at 7 bases. The CDR3 bases are TGTGCCTGGAGCCCCCTAGCGGTACGCTCCTACGAGCAGTACTTC. Translation: CAWSPLAVRSYEQYF.